This T cell receptor (beta chain) came from a study of T cell responses to AZD1222 COVID-19 vaccine. Study-level background: It was second doses at about 4 or about 12 weeks that were pooled.

Broader study findings: Repertoires in all cases were sampled only once the peak T cell response had passed. Targets within unmutated variant regions were reportedly found for nearly half of spike-specific TCRs.

A note on this clone: No antigen is known for it.

V dropped 2 bases and J dropped 5 bases, with 15 bases sitting between them. The germline CDR1 and CDR2 sequences are KGHSH and LQKENI. The length of the CDR3 is 15 residues. The method was immunoSEQ multiplex PCR; TCRdb's version includes in-frame clones alone and lacks a portion of them. The sample records 140,000 to 150,000 clones, roughly 91% being singletons. Sequenced material: peripheral blood, taken on day 0 of AZD1222 vaccination. The TCR sequence derives from an adult in good health. The gene calls are TRBV18 and TRBJ1-2; D remains ambiguous. The CDR3 DNA reads as TGTGCCAGCTCACCAGTTCCTGGCAGTGATTATGGCTACACCTTC. Amino acid sequence: CASSPVPGSDYGYTF.